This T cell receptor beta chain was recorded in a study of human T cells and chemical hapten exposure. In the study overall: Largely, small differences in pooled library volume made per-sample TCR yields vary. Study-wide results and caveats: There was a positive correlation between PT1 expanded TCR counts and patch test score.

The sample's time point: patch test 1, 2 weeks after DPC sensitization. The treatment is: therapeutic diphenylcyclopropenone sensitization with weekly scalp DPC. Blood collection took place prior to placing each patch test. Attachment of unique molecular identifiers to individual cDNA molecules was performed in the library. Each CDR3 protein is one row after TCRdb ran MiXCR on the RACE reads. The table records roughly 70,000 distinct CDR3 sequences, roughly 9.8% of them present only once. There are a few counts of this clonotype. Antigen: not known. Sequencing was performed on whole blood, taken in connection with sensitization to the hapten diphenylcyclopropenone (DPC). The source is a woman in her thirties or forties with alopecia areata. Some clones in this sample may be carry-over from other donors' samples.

The CDR3 DNA sequence: TGTGCCAGCAGCTTAACCCCGTCAGGGATGGGCGAGCAGTACTTC. It specifies CASSLTPSGMGEQYF. The V call is TRBV7-9, the J call TRBJ2-7; D possibly corresponds to TRBD1 (5 bases). The CDR3 extends over 15 amino acids. The ends were cut back, 2 bases at V and 6 bases at J, with 17 bases in the middle. Per the germline V gene, CDR1 is SEHNR and CDR2 is FQNEAQ (reference sequence). Together with reference TRBV7-9 and TRBJ2-7, the CDR3 gives the full variable domain: DTGVSQNPRHKITKRGQNVTFRCDPISEHNRLYWYRQTLGQGPEFLTYFQNEAQLEKSRLLSDRFSAERPKGSFSTLEIQRTEQGDSAMYLCASSLTPSGMGEQYFGPGTRLTVT.